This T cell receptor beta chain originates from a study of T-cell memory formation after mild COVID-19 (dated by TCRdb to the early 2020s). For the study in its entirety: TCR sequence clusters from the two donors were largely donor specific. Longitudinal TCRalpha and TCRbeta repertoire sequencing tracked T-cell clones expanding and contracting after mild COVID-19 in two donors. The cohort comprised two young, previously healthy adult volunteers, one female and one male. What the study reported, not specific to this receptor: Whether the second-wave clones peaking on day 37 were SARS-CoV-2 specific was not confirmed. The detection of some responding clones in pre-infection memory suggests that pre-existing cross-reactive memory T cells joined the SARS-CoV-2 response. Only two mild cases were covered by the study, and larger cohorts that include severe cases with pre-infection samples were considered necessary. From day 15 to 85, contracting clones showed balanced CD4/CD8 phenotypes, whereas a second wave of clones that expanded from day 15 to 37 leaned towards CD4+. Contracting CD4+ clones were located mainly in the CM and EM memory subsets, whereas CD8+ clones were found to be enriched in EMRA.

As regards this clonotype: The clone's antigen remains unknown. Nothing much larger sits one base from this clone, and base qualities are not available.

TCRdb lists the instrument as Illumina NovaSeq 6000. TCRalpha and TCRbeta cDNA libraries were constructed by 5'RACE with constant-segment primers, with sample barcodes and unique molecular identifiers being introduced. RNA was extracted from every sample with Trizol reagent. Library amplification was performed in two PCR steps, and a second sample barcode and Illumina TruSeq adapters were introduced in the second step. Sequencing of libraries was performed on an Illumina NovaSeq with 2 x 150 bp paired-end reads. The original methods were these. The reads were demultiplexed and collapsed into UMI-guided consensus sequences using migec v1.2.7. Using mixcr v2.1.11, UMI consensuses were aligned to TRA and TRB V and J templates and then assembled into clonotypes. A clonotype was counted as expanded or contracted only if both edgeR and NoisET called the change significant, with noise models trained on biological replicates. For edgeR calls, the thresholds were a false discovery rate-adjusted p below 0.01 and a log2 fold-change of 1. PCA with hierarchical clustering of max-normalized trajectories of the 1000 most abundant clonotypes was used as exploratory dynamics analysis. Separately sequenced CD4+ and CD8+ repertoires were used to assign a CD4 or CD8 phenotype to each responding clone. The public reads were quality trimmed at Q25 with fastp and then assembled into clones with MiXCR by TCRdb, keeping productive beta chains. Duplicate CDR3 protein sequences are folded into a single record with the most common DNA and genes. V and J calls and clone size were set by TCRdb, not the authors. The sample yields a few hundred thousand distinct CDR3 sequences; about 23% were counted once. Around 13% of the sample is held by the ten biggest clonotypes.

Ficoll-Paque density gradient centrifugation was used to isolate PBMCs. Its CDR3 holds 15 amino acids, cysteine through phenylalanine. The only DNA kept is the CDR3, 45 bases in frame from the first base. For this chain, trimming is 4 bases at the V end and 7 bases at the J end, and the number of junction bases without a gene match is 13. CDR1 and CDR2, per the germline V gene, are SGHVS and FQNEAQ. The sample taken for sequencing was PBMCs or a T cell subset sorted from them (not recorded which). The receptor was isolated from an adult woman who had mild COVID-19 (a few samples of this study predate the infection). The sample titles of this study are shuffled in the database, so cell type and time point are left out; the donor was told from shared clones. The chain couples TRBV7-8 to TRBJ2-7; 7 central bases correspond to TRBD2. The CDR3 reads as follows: CASSSIVAGEREQYF. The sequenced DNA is TGTGCCAGCAGCTCTATTGTTGCGGGAGAGCGAGAGCAGTACTTC. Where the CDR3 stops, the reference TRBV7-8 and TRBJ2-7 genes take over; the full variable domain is GAGVSQSPRYKVAKRGQDVALRCDPISGHVSLFWYQQALGQGPEFLTYFQNEAQLDKSGLPSDRFFAERPEGSVSTLKIQRTQQEDSAVYLCASSSIVAGEREQYFGPGTRLTVT.